The 24 T cell receptor beta chains presented below share a single source sample, sequenced in a study of glioma-infiltrating T cells after dendritic cell vaccination (dated by TCRdb to 2016 to 2018). The protocol used for the library was the immunoSEQ multiplex PCR assay. TCRdb stores this immuneACCESS table with in-frame sequences only. Part of the clones is absent; in the studies checked, under half of the shortfall reflects unresolved V genes, and no reason is known for the rest. The sample table shows 75,000 to 100,000 clones, and about 79% are seen once. Of the sample, roughly 5.6% falls within the top ten clones. The source was blood, collected before dendritic cell vaccination. All receptors derive from a human donor with glioblastoma.

The rearrangement links TRBV7-3 to TRBJ2-5; 8 positions agree with TRBD2. Germline values: CDR1 SGHTA, CDR2 FQGTGA. This CDR3 region has 15 residues. V lost 5 bases to trimming and J lost 4 bases; unmatched junction nucleotides: 9. In nucleotides, the CDR3 is TGTGCCAGCAGCCAACGGGGTAGCGGGATAGAGACCCAGTACTTC. Translating it yields CASSQRGSGIETQYF.

The V and J genes are TRBV5-1 and TRBJ2-7, with D possibly being TRBD2 (6 bases). Trimming left V 4 bases short and J 7 bases short, with 18 bases between. The germline gives CDR1 SGHRS, CDR2 YFSETQ. The CDR3 totals 14 residues. DNA of the CDR3: TGCGCCAGCAGCCCCGGGACTTTTTCAATAGAGCAGTACTTC. As protein: CASSPGTFSIEQYF.

A remark on this clone: Germline is not matched at one junction end, which may reflect a read error. The chain combines TRBV7-7 with TRBJ2-2; a weak D match, TRBD2 (5 bases). Per germline, CDR1 SSHAT and CDR2 FNYEAQ (reference sequence). The CDR3 extends over 16 amino acids. The CDR3 protein is CASSLEGAWNTGELFF. The CDR3 DNA is TGTGCTAGCAGCTTAGAGGGAGCCTGGAACACCGGGGAGCTGTTTTTT.

This rearrangement joins TRBV4-1 to TRBJ1-1; D is ambiguous. CDR1 and CDR2 (germline): MGHRA, YSYEKL. V dropped 8 bases and J dropped 1 base, with 11 bases sitting between them. The CDR3 loop spans 13 amino acids. The CDR3 region has the DNA TGCGCCAGCGCCCCGGTAAGGAACACTGAAGCTTTCTTT. This encodes CASAPVRNTEAFF.

This chain links TRBV7-9 with TRBJ2-1; 7 bases are a match to TRBD2. Germline V gene data show CDR1 as SEHNR and CDR2 as FQNEAQ (reference sequence). The CDR3 loop spans 15 amino acids. The V segment lost 7 bases and the J segment 0 bases; nucleotides outside the gene matches: 6. CDR3 sequence (DNA): TGTGCCAGCAAGCCTAGCGGTTCCTCCTACAATGAGCAGTTCTTC. Translation gives CASKPSGSSYNEQFF.

The chain links TRBV6-6 to TRBJ1-5; 9 nucleotides align to TRBD1. Per germline, CDR1 MNHNY and CDR2 SVGAGI (reference sequence). The CDR3 spans 16 residues. The J segment lost 6 bases and the V segment lost 4 bases, leaving 10 bases of the junction unmatched. The CDR3 here is CASSSVGTGHIQPQHF. The CDR3 region has the DNA TGTGCCAGCAGTTCCGTCGGGACAGGGCATATTCAGCCCCAGCATTTT.

V usage is TRBV9 and J usage is TRBJ2-3, with D unclear. CDR1 and CDR2 from the germline V gene are SGDLS and YYNGEE. V was clipped by 0 bases and J by 3 bases, with 5 bases between them. The CDR3 is made up of 13 amino acids. The CDR3, as DNA: TGTGCCAGCAGCGTAGCTCAGACAGATACGCAGTATTTT. Its protein product is CASSVAQTDTQYF. Looking up the rest from reference TRBV9 and TRBJ2-3 gives the full variable domain: DSGVTQTPKHLITATGQRVTLRCSPRSGDLSVYWYQQSLDQGLQFLIQYYNGEERAKGNILERFSAQQFPDLHSELNLSSLELGDSALYFCASSVAQTDTQYFGPGTRLTVL.

This clone has more than one count but fewer than ten. This chain joins TRBV10-3 and TRBJ1-3; D gene unclear. The CDR3 length is 13 residues. The V and J ends lost 11 bases and 1 base respectively, with 12 bases between them. Germline-derived CDR1 and CDR2 are ENHRY and SYGVKD. The DNA of the CDR3 is TGTGCCTCTCAGGCGGGATCTGGAAACACCATATATTTT. It is translated as CASQAGSGNTIYF.

This clone was found a few times. CDR3 in DNA: TGTGCCATCAGGGGGACAGCCGGAAATGAGCAGTTCTTC. It encodes CAIRGTAGNEQFF. The chain joins TRBV10-3 to TRBJ2-1, with TRBD1 identical over 7 bases. CDR3 size: 13 residues. Unmatched junction bases numbered 6, after V lost 6 bases and J lost 7 bases. Germline values: CDR1 ENHRY, CDR2 SYGVKD.

The V and J genes are TRBV5-5 and TRBJ1-5; D ambiguous. Germline-derived CDR1 and CDR2 are SGHKS and YYEKEE (reference sequence). V gave up 0 bases and J gave up 1 base, with 5 bases separating them. This CDR3 spans 14 amino acids. The CDR3 DNA is TGTGCCAGCAGCTTGGATCAGAGCAATCAGCCCCAGCATTTT. Translation: CASSLDQSNQPQHF.

The chain links TRBV23-1 to TRBJ2-7, with 10 bases that match TRBD2. TRBV23-1 is an open reading frame whose function is uncertain. With 6 bases clipped from V and 7 bases from J, the junction kept 15 bases outside the gene matches. The CDR3 is made up of 16 amino acids. This chain's CDR3 is CASSQGGTSESGEQYF. For the CDR3, the DNA is TGCGCCAGCAGCCAGGGTGGGACTAGCGAGAGCGGTGAGCAGTACTTC.

The CDR3: CASRLTGTSGDTQYF. Here the CDR3 DNA reads TGTGCCAGTCGACTAACCGGGACTAGCGGAGATACGCAGTATTTT. This chain joins TRBV19 and TRBJ2-3; 11 nucleotides agree with TRBD2. The V gene end was trimmed by 8 bases and the J gene end by 5 bases; junction bases not matched to a gene: 9. CDR3 length: 15 residues. Germline V lookup: CDR1 LNHDA, CDR2 SQIVND (reference sequence).

To note about this clone: A read error may produce the germline difference seen at one junction end. The chain carries TRBV19 and TRBJ1-4; D may be TRBD1 (5 bases). CDR1 is LNHDA, CDR2 SQIVND, per germline (reference sequence). The CDR3 is made up of 20 amino acids. CDR3 DNA: TGTGCCAGTACTATATCTGGCCGGGGACTCGCCGACGGTATAGCCGAAAAACTGTTTTTT. Protein sequence: CASTISGRGLADGIAEKLFF.

V usage is TRBV9 and J usage is TRBJ2-7; a weak D match, TRBD1 (6 bases). The V and J ends lost 0 bases and 2 bases respectively, with 9 bases between them. The CDR3 totals 14 residues. Germline V gene sequence: CDR1 SGDLS, CDR2 YYNGEE. Here the CDR3 DNA reads TGTGCCAGCAGCGTAGAGAGGACAGCCTACGAGCAGTACTTC. This codes for CASSVERTAYEQYF.

The sample holds one count of this clone. This chain uses TRBV19 with TRBJ2-3; TRBD1 is a possible D gene (5 bases). This CDR3 is 14 amino acids long. The germline V gene encodes CDR1 LNHDA and CDR2 SQIVND (reference sequence). The ends were cut back, 5 bases at V and 2 bases at J, with 11 bases in the middle. In nucleotides, the CDR3 is TGTGCCAGTAGTTTCCGACAGCTCACAGATACGCAGTATTTT. Translated: CASSFRQLTDTQYF.

The rearrangement uses TRBV6-7 and TRBJ1-1, with TRBD1 identical over 7 bases. TRBV6-7 is annotated as an ORF whose role is uncertain. The CDR3 loop spans 17 amino acids. V was clipped by 0 bases and J by 0 bases; unmatched bases: 7. CDR3: CASSYSKEQGMNTEAFF. The CDR3 bases are TGTGCCAGCAGTTACTCAAAAGAACAGGGGATGAACACTGAAGCTTTCTTT.

The gene calls are TRBV7-6 and TRBJ2-1, with D perhaps matching TRBD2 (6 bases). This CDR3 has 15 amino acids. Germline V lookup: CDR1 SGHVS, CDR2 FNYEAQ. The germline V and J ends were trimmed by 3 bases and 4 bases, with 13 bases remaining between them. The CDR3 here is CASSLGGSGYNEQFF. CDR3 in DNA: TGTGCCAGCAGCTTGGGGGGAAGTGGGTACAATGAGCAGTTCTTC.

This clone was counted a single time. The chain links TRBV10-3 to TRBJ1-1, with TRBD1 identical over 7 bases. Trimming at V came to 4 bases and at J to 2 bases, leaving 4 bases not matched to a gene. Germline CDR1 reads ENHRY; CDR2 reads SYGVKD. The CDR3 contains 14 residues. The CDR3 sequence: CAISVAGGNTEAFF. The CDR3 coding sequence is TGTGCCATCAGTGTAGCAGGGGGAAACACTGAAGCTTTCTTT.

This chain joins TRBV7-8 and TRBJ1-2; weak D call: TRBD1 (6 bases). With 5 bases removed from V and 8 bases from J, the gap between germline ends came to 12 bases. The germline V gene has CDR1 SGHVS and CDR2 FQNEAQ. The CDR3 consists of 12 residues. CDR3 coding DNA: TGTGCCAGCAGCGGAAACAGGGACGGCTACACCTTC. Protein: CASSGNRDGYTF.

The V call is TRBV12-5, the J call TRBJ1-3; no definite D call. The V end was cut by 6 bases, the J end by 0 bases, with 15 bases between. The CDR3 consists of 16 residues. CDR1 and CDR2 (germline): LGHNT, FRNRAP. The CDR3 DNA reads as TGTGCTAGTGGCGGGGTTTGGGCATCCTCTGGAAACACCATATATTTT. Protein product: CASGGVWASSGNTIYF.

The chain is built from TRBV7-9 and TRBJ1-5; D call uncertain. The V and J ends lost 3 bases and 5 bases respectively, with 5 bases between them. This CDR3 has 12 amino acids. The germline gives CDR1 SEHNR, CDR2 FQNEAQ (reference sequence). CDR3 protein: CASSLEDQPQHF. For the CDR3, the DNA is TGTGCCAGCAGCTTGGAGGATCAGCCCCAGCATTTT. The entire variable domain, with the rest obtained from reference TRBV7-9 and TRBJ1-5, is as follows: DTGVSQNPRHKITKRGQNVTFRCDPISEHNRLYWYRQTLGQGPEFLTYFQNEAQLEKSRLLSDRFSAERPKGSFSTLEIQRTEQGDSAMYLCASSLEDQPQHFGDGTRLSIL.

This chain joins TRBV7-3 and TRBJ2-1; maybe TRBD1 (6 bases). Germline V gene sequence: CDR1 SGHTA, CDR2 FQGTGA. The CDR3 has 15 amino acids. The ends were cut back, 5 bases at V and 6 bases at J, with 17 bases in the middle. The CDR3 DNA reads TGTGCCAGCAGCGAACAACCAGGGGTAGCCAATGAGCAGTTCTTC. As protein: CASSEQPGVANEQFF.

V usage is TRBV30 and J usage is TRBJ2-7, with TRBD1 as a possible D gene (6 bases). V gave up 2 bases and J gave up 3 bases, with 14 bases separating them. The CDR3 is 14 amino acids. Germline CDR1 and CDR2: GTSNPN and SVGIG (reference sequence). CDR3 region: CAWSRGGRGYEQYF. The CDR3 DNA is TGTGCCTGGAGTCGTGGAGGCAGGGGCTACGAGCAGTACTTC.

This chain uses TRBV2 with TRBJ1-1; D is unresolved. The V gene lost 4 bases and the J gene lost 8 bases, with 14 bases spanning the gap. The germline gives CDR1 SNHLY, CDR2 FYNNEI. CDR3 length: 13 amino acids. CDR3 DNA: TGTGCCAGCAGTGGAGAAACGGGGAGAGAAGCTTTCTTT. Its translation: CASSGETGREAFF. Full variable domain (outside the CDR3, taken from reference TRBV2 and TRBJ1-1): EPEVTQTPSHQVTQMGQEVILRCVPISNHLYFYWYRQILGQKVEFLVSFYNNEISEKSEIFDDQFSVERPDGSNFTLKIRSTKLEDSAMYFCASSGETGREAFFGQGTRLTVV.